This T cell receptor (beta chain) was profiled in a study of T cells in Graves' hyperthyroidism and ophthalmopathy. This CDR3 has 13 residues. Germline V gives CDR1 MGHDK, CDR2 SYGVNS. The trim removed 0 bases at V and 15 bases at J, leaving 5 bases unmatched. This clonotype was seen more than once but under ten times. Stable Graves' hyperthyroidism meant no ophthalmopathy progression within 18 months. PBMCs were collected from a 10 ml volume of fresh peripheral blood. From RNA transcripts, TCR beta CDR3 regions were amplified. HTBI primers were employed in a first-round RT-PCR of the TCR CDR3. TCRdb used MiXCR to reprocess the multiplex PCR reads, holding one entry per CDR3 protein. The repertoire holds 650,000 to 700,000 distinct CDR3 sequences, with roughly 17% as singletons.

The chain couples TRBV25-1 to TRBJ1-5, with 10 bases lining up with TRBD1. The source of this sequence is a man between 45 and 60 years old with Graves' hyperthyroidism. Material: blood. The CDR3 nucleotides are TGTGCCAGCAGTGAATACGGGGACAGGGGACGGCATTTT. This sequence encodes CASSEYGDRGRHF.